Listed below are T cell receptor beta chains from one sample, sequenced in a study of T-cell memory formation after mild COVID-19. TCRdb analysed the 5' RACE reads with MiXCR anew, one entry per CDR3 protein. This table holds some 120,000 distinct CDR3 sequences, approximately 6.3% found once. Sequenced: PBMCs or a T cell subset sorted from them (not recorded which). These receptors originate from an adult woman who had mild COVID-19 (a few samples of this study predate the infection). Cell type and time point are not known. Both conserved end residues are part of each CDR3. A D gene is named only where the DNA matches it firmly. Not every row has a clone size; where given, it reads once, few, many or a size class.

clone_size d_call j_call v_call cdr3_nt cdr3_aa
few NA TRBJ2-7 TRBV29-1 TGCAGCGCTGGGGAGTCCTACGAGCAGTACTTC CSAGESYEQYF
few NA TRBJ2-7 TRBV18 TGTGCCAGCTCACCCAGTCAGGGTATCTCCTACGAGCAGTACTTC CASSPSQGISYEQYF
many TRBD1 TRBJ1-1 TRBV7-2 TGTGCCAGCAGCCAGTCCAGGGGGTCTACTGAAGCTTTCTTT CASSQSRGSTEAFF
few TRBD2 TRBJ2-7 TRBV2 TGTGCCAGCAACGGGAGGGCCGCATACGAGCAGTACTTC CASNGRAAYEQYF
few TRBD1 TRBJ2-7 TRBV6-5 TGTGCCAGCAGTCGGACAGGGAGAGGCTACGAGCAGTACTTC CASSRTGRGYEQYF
NA TRBD2 TRBJ2-3 TRBV5-1 TGCGCCAGCAGCTTGGATTCGGGACTAGCGGGTTTGGGGCGCACAGATACGCAGTATTTT CASSLDSGLAGLGRTDTQYF
many NA TRBJ1-2 TRBV12-3/TRBV12-4 TGTGCCAGCAGAAGGGACTTAAACTATGGCTACACCTTC CASRRDLNYGYTF
many TRBD1 TRBJ1-6 TRBV5-1 TGCGCCAGCAGCTGGGGGACAGCGGATAATTCACCCCTCCACTTT CASSWGTADNSPLHF
few TRBD1 TRBJ1-2 TRBV14 TGTGCCAGCAGCGGGACAGGGAACTATGGCTACACCTTC CASSGTGNYGYTF
many TRBD2 TRBJ2-1 TRBV12-3/TRBV12-4 TGTGCCAGCAGGGTTAGCGGGGACCCCTACAATGAGCAGTTCTTC CASRVSGDPYNEQFF
NA NA TRBJ2-1 TRBV12-3/TRBV12-4 TGTGCCAGCAGGTTAGGAAATGAGCAGTTCTTC CASRLGNEQFF
NA TRBD2 TRBJ2-3 TRBV7-2 TGTGCCAGCAGCCGCAAAGGACTAGCGGGGGGGCCAAATACGCAGTATTTT CASSRKGLAGGPNTQYF
few TRBD1 TRBJ1-5 TRBV4-1 TGCGCCAGCAGCCAAGATTGGACAGGAGGTGGGCAGCCCCAGCATTTT CASSQDWTGGGQPQHF
NA TRBD1 TRBJ1-1 TRBV29-1 TGCAGCGTTAAGGACAGGCTTAGGGACACTGAAGCTTTCTTT CSVKDRLRDTEAFF
few TRBD1 TRBJ2-5 TRBV5-5 TGTGCCAGCAGATATGACAGGGCCCCTCAAGAGACCCAGTACTTC CASRYDRAPQETQYF
NA NA TRBJ2-3 TRBV29-1 TGCAGCGTTGCTCGGGGGAATCGTGCAGATACGCAGTATTTT CSVARGNRADTQYF
few TRBD1 TRBJ2-1 TRBV6-4 TGTGCCAGCAGTGCCTCGGGACAGGCGAGGAATGAGCAGTTCTTC CASSASGQARNEQFF
few NA TRBJ1-2 TRBV20-1 TGCAGTGCCCCCCATTGGGGGAACAGGGAAAGGGGCGATGGCTACACCTTC CSAPHWGNRERGDGYTF
few NA TRBJ2-3 TRBV20-1 TGCAGTGCTCCCGGGGCAGGGGGCACAGATACGCAGTATTTT CSAPGAGGTDTQYF
NA NA TRBJ2-3 TRBV7-9 TGTGCCAGCAGCCCCTGGGTAGGCACAGATACGCAGTATTTT CASSPWVGTDTQYF
NA TRBD1 TRBJ1-1 TRBV6-5 TGTGCCAGCAGCCGGGACAGACCCTTGAACACTGAAGCTTTCTTT CASSRDRPLNTEAFF
many NA TRBJ2-5 TRBV7-6 TGTGCCAGCAGCTTGAGGCTAGAAGAGACCCAGTACTTC CASSLRLEETQYF
many NA TRBJ2-3 TRBV7-2 TGTGCCAGCAGCTTAACCTGGACTACCCGCACAGATACGCAGTATTTT CASSLTWTTRTDTQYF
few TRBD2 TRBJ2-3 TRBV12-3/TRBV12-4 TGTGCCAGCATTACTAGCGGGTCCACAGATACGCAGTATTTT CASITSGSTDTQYF
NA NA TRBJ1-2 TRBV6-5 TGTGCCAGCAGTTACAAGGGACTGGTAGCCAGGGCCGACTATGGCTACACCTTC CASSYKGLVARADYGYTF
many NA TRBJ2-7 TRBV3-1 TGTGCCAGCAGCCTCTTACAGTACGAGCAGTACTTC CASSLLQYEQYF
many TRBD1 TRBJ2-7 TRBV4-3 TGCGCCAGCAGCCAAGATCAGGGACAGGGGGCAGCCGAGCAGTACTTC CASSQDQGQGAAEQYF
NA NA TRBJ2-1 TRBV6-2/TRBV6-3 TGTGCCAGCAGCCTCATCAAGTACAATGAGCAGTTCTTC CASSLIKYNEQFF
many TRBD1 TRBJ2-1 TRBV7-9 TGTGCCAGCAGCCCGAGGTGGGGACAGGTCTCCTACAATGAGCAGTTCTTC CASSPRWGQVSYNEQFF
many TRBD1 TRBJ2-1 TRBV12-3/TRBV12-4 TGTGCCAGCAGTCGGGACAGGGCGAGCTCCTACAATGAGCAGTTCTTC CASSRDRASSYNEQFF
once TRBD1 TRBJ2-5 TRBV6-5 TGTGCCAGCAGACGGGACAGGGGACGGCGTGAGACCCAGTACTTC CASRRDRGRRETQYF
NA NA TRBJ2-1 TRBV12-3/TRBV12-4 TGTGCCAGCAGTTTCAGGTACAATGAGCAGTTCTTC CASSFRYNEQFF
NA NA TRBJ1-1 TRBV7-2 TGTGCCAGCAGCTTAGCCCCGAGCACTGAAGCTTTCTTT CASSLAPSTEAFF
many TRBD2 TRBJ2-3 TRBV7-9 TGTGCCAGCAGCCCGGGACTAGCGGGACACACAGATACGCAGTATTTT CASSPGLAGHTDTQYF
many NA TRBJ2-3 TRBV24-1 TGTGCCACCAGTGTTGGTACAGATACGCAGTATTTT CATSVGTDTQYF
NA NA TRBJ1-1 TRBV11-2 TGTGCCAGCAGCTCGATAGGACAGATTGAAGCTTTCTTT CASSSIGQIEAFF
few TRBD1 TRBJ1-2 TRBV24-1 TGTGCCATCGGACAGGGAGGGACCTATGGCTACACCTTC CAIGQGGTYGYTF